This T cell receptor beta chain came from a study of T cell responses to AZD1222 COVID-19 vaccine. A remark on this clone: What it binds is not known.

Notes on the study in general: At 160-218 and 743-854, vaccine-associated CD4 TCRs were dominant, and they spanned spike. There were mostly white British donors and more females than males, and clonal diversity was possibly underestimated. The reported proportion of spike-specific TCRs targeting unmutated variant regions was nearly half. Only a handful of AZD1222 recipients, roughly six in all, had baseline seropositivity.

Only in-frame clones appear in the TCRdb table, and some are missing; sequencing was by immunoSEQ multiplex PCR. The sample records around 140,000 clones, around nine tenths being singletons. The CDR3 consists of 18 residues. V usage is TRBV21-1 and J usage is TRBJ2-7; the D call TRBD2 from the table was never checked on the DNA. TRBV21-1 is listed as a pseudogene. The sequence was collected from an adult in good health. The source was peripheral blood, collected on day 0 of AZD1222 vaccination. The CDR3 region has the DNA TGTGCCAGCAGCAAAAAGGGACTGGGGCGGGAGGGTTCCTACGAGCAGTACTTC. Translation: CASSKKGLGREGSYEQYF.